This T cell receptor (beta chain) originates from a study of beta chain features in type 1 diabetes. Study outcomes and limitations: Type 1 diabetes patients had moderately but significantly shorter TCRB CDR3s in all four CD4+ subsets.

V was shortened by 3 bases and J by 0 bases, with 14 bases between the two germline ends. This CDR3 is built from 16 residues. Germline CDR1 reads LNHDA; CDR2 reads SQIVND (reference sequence). Notes on this clone: Its matching antigen is unknown.

Expressed TCRB transcripts were sequenced because the entire RNA isolate underwent reverse transcription. Sequencing used immunoSEQ multiplex PCR; TCRdb keeps in-frame clones, though not all of them. Altogether under 150,000 clones are present, around 8.8% being singletons, with the ten largest covering 0.75%. Sequencing input: central memory CD4+ T cells from blood. The V and J genes are TRBV19 and TRBJ2-5, with D perhaps matching TRBD1 (6 bases). The source is a man aged 30-40 years with type 1 diabetes. The CDR3 region is CASSMYAAGDQETQYF. The CDR3 bases are TGTGCCAGTAGTATGTACGCTGCAGGGGACCAAGAGACCCAGTACTTC.